One TCR beta chain is described in this entry. Its matching antigen is unknown. The V end was cut by 0 bases, the J end by 5 bases, with 8 bases between. CDR1 and CDR2 (germline): SGHDT, YYEEEE. CDR3 length: 13 amino acids. The entry originates in a study of OX40 agonist ivuxolimab in advanced cancers. Study background: Patients with prior anti-PD-1, anti-PD-L1 or anti-CTLA-4 therapy were eligible; about 41% had some.

The repertoire was sequenced with immunoSEQ multiplex PCR; TCRdb's copy has only in-frame clones and lacks some. This table has around 40,000 clones, around 85% appearing once. Study results and limitations: Average numbers of expanded clones were greater in CD8+ T cells than in CD4+.

The input for sequencing was CD4+ or CD8+ T cells sorted from blood, taken in a trial of the OX40 agonist ivuxolimab. The clonotype was recovered from an adult with an advanced solid tumor such as melanoma, head and neck, liver or kidney cancer. The chain combines TRBV5-6 with TRBJ2-5, with D maybe TRBD2 (5 bases). Here the CDR3 reads CASSLAPGETQYF. CDR3 bases: TGTGCCAGCAGCTTGGCCCCGGGGGAGACCCAGTACTTC. Full variable domain (outside the CDR3, taken from reference TRBV5-6 and TRBJ2-5): DAGVTQSPTHLIKTRGQQVTLRCSPKSGHDTVSWYQQALGQGPQFIFQYYEEEERQRGNFPDRFSGHQFPNYSSELNVNALLLGDSALYLCASSLAPGETQYFGPGTRLLVL.